This is a list of T cell receptor beta chains from one sample in a study of T cells in Graves' hyperthyroidism and ophthalmopathy. TCRdb ran MiXCR on the multiplex PCR reads and lists one entry per CDR3 protein. The sample holds some 550,000 distinct CDR3 sequences; around 16% are singletons and the top ten take 2.5% to 4%. The sequencing sample was made of blood. The receptor set was obtained from a woman in her thirties or forties with Graves' ophthalmopathy. CDR3s include the opening cysteine and the closing phenylalanine or tryptophan. Each record gives: CDR3 DNA, CDR3 protein, V gene, D gene, J gene, clone size. A D gene is named only where the DNA matches it firmly. Size tells how often a clone was seen (once, few, many) or the class of an expanded clone, and some rows leave it out.

TGTGCCAGCAGAGACAGGGTCATAGAGACCCAGTACTTC,CASRDRVIETQYF,TRBV2,TRBD1,TRBJ2-5,many
TGTGCCTCCTCTAAAGCCTACGAGCAGTACTTC,CASSKAYEQYF,TRBV30,NA,TRBJ2-7,many
TGCGCCAGCAGCTTGGGACAGGGGGCGAATCAGCCCCAGCATTTT,CASSLGQGANQPQHF,TRBV5-1,TRBD1,TRBJ1-5,many
TGCAGCGTGGGGGTCTCTGGAAACACCATATATTTT,CSVGVSGNTIYF,TRBV29-1,NA,TRBJ1-3,few
TGTGCCAGCAGCTTGGCTGGACGGACAGATCAGAACACTGAAGCTTTCTTT,CASSLAGRTDQNTEAFF,TRBV5-5,NA,TRBJ1-1,NA
TGTGCCAGCAGCGTTAGGGACTACCGAGGTAATGAGCAGTTCTTC,CASSVRDYRGNEQFF,TRBV5-5,TRBD2,TRBJ2-1,many
TGTGCCAGCAGCTTATCACGGCTTAATCTTCGTCCTAACGACGCAGATACGCAGTATTTT,CASSLSRLNLRPNDADTQYF,TRBV7-8,NA,TRBJ2-3,few
TGCGCCAGCAGCTTGTGGGTGGATTCACCCCTCCACTTT,CASSLWVDSPLHF,TRBV5-1,NA,TRBJ1-6,few
TGCAGTGCTAGAGCCGGGACGGACTATGGCTACACCTTC,CSARAGTDYGYTF,TRBV20-1,NA,TRBJ1-2,NA
TGTGCCAGCAGGGGAGGGGGCGAAGGTGAGCAGTTCTTC,CASRGGGEGEQFF,TRBV6-2/TRBV6-3,NA,TRBJ2-1,NA
TGTGCCAGCAGCGGAAGCTTGGGGGGCCCTGAAGCTTTCTTT,CASSGSLGGPEAFF,TRBV9,NA,TRBJ1-1,NA